This entry lists 10 T cell receptor beta chains sequenced from one sample in a study of cytomegalovirus exposure and HLA in healthy donors. PCR amplification relied on 60 Vbeta primers (plus 13 Jbeta primers). TCRdb keeps only in-frame clones here, not all; method: immunoSEQ multiplex PCR. Of some 170,000 clones listed, more than 60% are singletons. Sequenced: PBMCs. These receptors all come from a woman aged 55-70 years in good health and CMV-seropositive.

The chain recombines TRBV6-1 with TRBJ1-5; D is unclear. The CDR3 is 14 amino acids. CDR1 and CDR2 (germline): MNHNS, SASEGT. Trimming cost V 1 base and J 3 bases, with 7 bases left between them. The CDR3 protein is CASSEGPLNQPQHF. CDR3 in DNA: TGTGCCAGCAGTGAAGGTCCCCTCAATCAGCCCCAGCATTTT.

This chain connects TRBV5-4 to TRBJ2-2; a possible D gene is TRBD1 (6 bases). This CDR3 is built from 16 residues. The germline V and J ends were trimmed by 4 bases and 0 bases, with 13 bases remaining between them. Germline CDR1 SGHNT, CDR2 YYREEE (reference sequence). For the CDR3, the DNA is TGTGCCAGCAGCAAATGGACAGTGGCGAACACCGGGGAGCTGTTTTTT. This encodes CASSKWTVANTGELFF.

V and J are TRBV4-1 and TRBJ2-7; 10 bases are a match to TRBD2. The CDR3 is 15 residues long. Germline CDR1 and CDR2: MGHRA and YSYEKL. The J segment lost 4 bases and the V segment lost 1 base, leaving 4 bases of the junction unmatched. Written as DNA, the CDR3 is TGCGCCAGCAGCCAAGGGGCTAGCGGGAGATACGAGCAGTACTTC. It translates to CASSQGASGRYEQYF.

Concerning this clone: At one end, the junction sequence differs from germline, possibly due to a read error. The chain is built from TRBV29-1 and TRBJ2-4; D not resolved. The CDR3 loop spans 11 amino acids. In germline, CDR1 is SQVTM, CDR2 ANQGSEA. This CDR3 reads CSVEVGNSQYF. In nucleotides, the CDR3 is TGCAGCGTTGAAGTTGGAAACAGTCAGTACTTC.

The V call is TRBV9, the J call TRBJ1-2, with D perhaps matching TRBD1 (6 bases). The CDR3 extends over 13 amino acids. Trimming shortened V by 2 bases and J by 8 bases, and 13 bases separated the two germline ends. The germline V gene encodes CDR1 SGDLS and CDR2 YYNGEE. The chain's CDR3 is CASSVGQIDGYTF. For the CDR3, the DNA is TGTGCCAGCAGCGTTGGACAGATCGACGGCTACACCTTC. Combining the CDR3 with reference TRBV9 and TRBJ1-2 gives the whole variable domain DSGVTQTPKHLITATGQRVTLRCSPRSGDLSVYWYQQSLDQGLQFLIQYYNGEERAKGNILERFSAQQFPDLHSELNLSSLELGDSALYFCASSVGQIDGYTFGSGTRLTVV.

This clone was seen more than once but under ten times. The CDR3 region has the DNA TGCGCCAGCAGCATGGACAGGGGGCTGAGGTACGAGCAGTACTTC. Residues: CASSMDRGLRYEQYF. J is TRBJ2-5 and V is TRBV5-1; the match to TRBD1 covers 11 bases. The J call may be wrong; the DNA end is better matched by TRBJ2-7. The CDR3 covers 15 residues. CDR1 is SGHRS and CDR2 is YFSETQ in the germline V gene.

The gene calls are TRBV7-2 and TRBJ1-1; 9 bases agree with TRBD1. This CDR3 has 18 amino acids. Looked up from germline, CDR1 is SGHTA and CDR2 is FQGNSA. V lost 1 base and J lost 1; bases outside the gene matches: 10. CDR3 nucleotides: TGTGCCAGCAGCTTAGGGGGGACAGGGAAAGGGGGGAACACTGAAGCTTTCTTT. As protein: CASSLGGTGKGGNTEAFF. The full variable domain, with the rest looked up from reference TRBV7-2 and TRBJ1-1, is GAGVSQSPSNKVTEKGKDVELRCDPISGHTALYWYRQSLGQGLEFLIYFQGNSAPDKSGLPSDRFSAERTGGSVSTLTIQRTQQEDSAVYLCASSLGGTGKGGNTEAFFGQGTRLTVV.

Only a few counts were recorded for this clone. The rearrangement uses TRBV6-1 and TRBJ2-5, with D unclear. Trimming took off 6 bases at V and 0 bases at J, with 14 bases between the two ends. The germline gives CDR1 MNHNS, CDR2 SASEGT. This CDR3 contains 15 residues. The CDR3 nucleotides read TGTGCCAGCAGGGGCAGTAGTGGCTACCAAGAGACCCAGTACTTC. Translated: CASRGSSGYQETQYF.

V is TRBV5-4 and J is TRBJ1-1; a weak D match, TRBD1 (6 bases). The CDR3 runs to 12 residues. CDR1 is SGHNT, CDR2 YYREEE, per germline (reference sequence). V lost 4 bases and J lost 7, with 11 bases in between. The CDR3 sequence: CASSMGQSEAFF. The CDR3 DNA reads TGTGCCAGCAGCATGGGACAAAGTGAAGCTTTCTTT. The full variable domain, its missing parts supplied by reference TRBV5-4 and TRBJ1-1, is ETGVTQSPTHLIKTRGQQVTLRCSSQSGHNTVSWYQQALGQGPQFIFQYYREEENGRGNFPPRFSGLQFPNYSSELNVNALELDDSALYLCASSMGQSEAFFGQGTRLTVV.

This clone was counted a single time. This sequence joins TRBV5-4 and TRBJ1-3; 8 bases map to TRBD1. This CDR3 spans 16 amino acids. CDR1 SGHNT and CDR2 YYREEE come from the germline V gene (reference sequence). Unmatched junction bases numbered 9, after V lost 3 bases and J lost 4 bases. DNA of the CDR3: TGTGCCAGCAGCTGGAAAACAGGGGGATTGGGAAACACCATATATTTT. This gives the protein CASSWKTGGLGNTIYF.